The 6 T cell receptor beta chains below were found in one sample sequenced in a study of blood T cell repertoires in COVID-19. Libraries were prepared by immunoSEQ multiplex PCR; TCRdb keeps only in-frame clonotypes and omits some of them. The sample comprises fewer than 250,000 clones, roughly three quarters of which are singletons, and 17% rests with the top ten. Material: PBMCs or T cells enriched from blood (not recorded which). The receptors derive from a woman between 45 and 60 years old with acute COVID-19.

The chain employs TRBV27 and TRBJ2-3; D remains ambiguous. V lost 5 bases, J lost 6 bases, and 18 bases lay in between. This CDR3 region has 15 residues. Germline CDR1 reads MNHEY; CDR2 reads SMNVEV (reference sequence). DNA of the CDR3: TGTGCCAGCAGTCTCAGAAGTACCACATCGGATACGCAGTATTTT. It yields the protein CASSLRSTTSDTQYF.

V gene TRBV12-3 or TRBV12-4 combines with J gene TRBJ2-2; weak D call: TRBD1 (6 bases). CDR3 length: 13 residues. The germline V and J ends were trimmed by 6 bases and 7 bases, with 12 bases remaining between them. CDR3 sequence (DNA): TGTGCCAGCAGGAGGACAGAGAGCGGGGAGCTGTTTTTT. Translation: CASRRTESGELFF.

A note on this clone: Distinct nucleotide sequences in the sample also encode this CDR3. This rearrangement joins TRBV7-2 to TRBJ2-1; D perhaps matches TRBD1 (6 bases). The CDR3 is 16 residues long. Per germline, CDR1 SGHTA and CDR2 FQGNSA. The germline V and J ends were trimmed by 5 bases and 3 bases, with 17 bases remaining between them. The CDR3 nucleotides read TGTGCCAGCAGCCCGCGGGCCGGGACAATCTACAATGAGCAGTTCTTC. It specifies CASSPRAGTIYNEQFF.

CDR3 DNA sequence: TGTGCCAGCAGCTTACAGCGTGCCACCGGGGAGCTGTTTTTT. Amino acid sequence: CASSLQRATGELFF. This chain links TRBV7-8 with TRBJ2-2; D gene uncertain. Trimming took off 2 bases at V and 4 bases at J, with 8 bases between the two ends. CDR1 is SGHVS and CDR2 is FQNEAQ in the germline V gene. This CDR3 has 14 amino acids.

This chain joins TRBV18 and TRBJ1-3; D is unclear. This CDR3 region has 16 residues. V gave up 3 bases and J gave up 0 bases, with 12 bases separating them. Germline lookup yields CDR1 KGHSH and CDR2 LQKENI. CDR3 DNA sequence: TGTGCCAGCTCACCCTATCATAAAGACTCTGGAAACACCATATATTTT. This gives the protein CASSPYHKDSGNTIYF.

This clone has a handful of counts. The V call is TRBV25-1, the J call TRBJ1-5, with 7 bases lining up with TRBD1. V was pared by 6 bases and J by 3 bases, with 8 bases of the junction left unmatched. Germline V CDR1 and CDR2: MGHDK, SYGVNS. This CDR3 comprises 15 residues. Here the CDR3 reads CASSRDRALNQPQHF. In DNA form, the CDR3 reads TGTGCCAGCAGCAGAGACAGGGCCCTCAATCAGCCCCAGCATTTT.